This passage covers 21 T cell receptor beta chains from one sample sequenced in a study of shared clonotypes between healthy human individuals. Produced via immunoSEQ multiplex PCR; TCRdb's table is partial and in-frame only. Among under 850,000 clones listed, 55% to 80% were seen once. Sequencing used memory CD4+ T cells sorted from blood. Subset denoted: CD45RA-negative fraction. Receptor source: a woman in her twenties or thirties in good health.

V gene TRBV29-1 combines with J gene TRBJ1-4; D is perhaps TRBD1 (5 bases). In germline, CDR1 is SQVTM, CDR2 ANQGSEA. V was shortened by 1 base and J by 0 bases, with 18 bases between the two germline ends. The CDR3 is 18 residues long. The CDR3: CSVEVLDKTVATNEKLFF. CDR3 coding DNA: TGCAGCGTTGAAGTATTGGACAAGACTGTTGCAACTAATGAAAAACTGTTTTTT.

V gene TRBV18 combines with J gene TRBJ2-1; D not certain. The CDR3 length is 16 residues. Germline assignment: CDR1 KGHSH and CDR2 LQKENI. Trimming removed 3 bases from V and 0 bases from J, with 12 bases in between. The CDR3 nucleotides read TGTGCCAGCTCACCCTCGGTGTCGAGCTCCTACAATGAGCAGTTCTTC. Translated, it gives CASSPSVSSSYNEQFF.

With respect to this clone: Other DNA sequences of this sample code for an identical CDR3. The chain has TRBV2 and TRBJ1-2; weak D call: TRBD1 (5 bases). The germline CDR1 and CDR2 sequences are SNHLY and FYNNEI. The CDR3 runs 13 residues. Trimming stripped 6 bases from V and 2 bases from J, with 10 bases between. CDR3 region: CASRGDGNYGYTF. CDR3 nucleotides: TGTGCCAGCAGAGGGGACGGAAACTATGGCTACACCTTC.

This clone has just one count. The rearrangement uses TRBV11-2 and TRBJ2-7; possibly TRBD2 for D (6 bases). This CDR3 has 13 residues. The V gene lost 3 bases and the J gene lost 6 bases, with 12 bases spanning the gap. CDR1 SGHAT and CDR2 FQNNGV come from the germline V gene. The CDR3 region is CASSLKLSGEQYF. CDR3 nucleotide sequence: TGTGCCAGCAGCTTGAAGCTTAGCGGCGAGCAGTACTTC. Full variable domain (outside the CDR3, taken from reference TRBV11-2 and TRBJ2-7): EAGVAQSPRYKIIEKRQSVAFWCNPISGHATLYWYQQILGQGPKLLIQFQNNGVVDDSQLPKDRFSAERLKGVDSTLKIQPAKLEDSAVYLCASSLKLSGEQYFGPGTRLTVT.

As for this clone: Other DNA sequences in the same sample also yield this CDR3. The chain combines TRBV7-3 with TRBJ2-3, with 10 bases aligning to TRBD2. CDR1 is SGHTA, CDR2 FQGTGA, per germline. This CDR3 has 14 amino acids. J lost 3 bases, V lost 6 bases, and 3 bases had no gene match. The CDR3 nucleotides read TGTGCCAGCAGTCCTAGCGGGAGTACAGATACGCAGTATTTT. Protein product: CASSPSGSTDTQYF.

The chain has TRBV25-1 and TRBJ2-1; 9 bases are a match to TRBD2. The CDR3 sequence is 14 residues long. Germline V gene lookup returns CDR1 MGHDK and CDR2 SYGVNS. J lost 2 bases, V lost 6 bases, and 2 bases had no gene match. CDR3 sequence: CASREREAYNEQFF. CDR3 nucleotides: TGTGCCAGCAGGGAGCGGGAGGCCTACAATGAGCAGTTCTTC.

The chain combines TRBV30 with TRBJ2-5, with 8 bases fitting TRBD2. This CDR3 is built from 15 residues. The V gene end was trimmed by 0 bases and the J gene end by 2 bases; junction bases not matched to a gene: 5. CDR1 and CDR2 from the germline V gene are GTSNPN and SVGIG (reference sequence). The CDR3 DNA reads TGTGCCTGGAGTGTAAATAGCGGGGTACAAGAGACCCAGTACTTC. The encoded protein is CAWSVNSGVQETQYF. Together with reference TRBV30 and TRBJ2-5, the CDR3 gives the full variable domain: SQTIHQWPATLVQPVGSPLSLECTVEGTSNPNLYWYRQAAGRGLQLLFYSVGIGQISSEVPQNLSASRPQDRQFILSSKKLLLSDSGFYLCAWSVNSGVQETQYFGPGTRLLVL.

The chain employs TRBV6-6 and TRBJ2-2, with TRBD1 matching 7 bases. V was clipped by 6 bases and J by 3 bases; unmatched bases: 7. In germline, CDR1 is MNHNY, CDR2 SVGAGI (reference sequence). CDR3 length equals 15 residues. CDR3 nucleotides: TGTGCCAGCAGCCAAGCTACAGGGGACACCGGGGAGCTGTTTTTT. It is translated as CASSQATGDTGELFF.

This chain uses TRBV29-1 with TRBJ2-5, with a weak D call TRBD2 (6 bases). The J call may be in error: the DNA end matches TRBJ2-7 better. The CDR3 extends over 13 amino acids. Germline CDR1 and CDR2: SQVTM and ANQGSEA. The chain's CDR3 is CSEPPSATYEQYF. In nucleotides, the CDR3 is TGCAGCGAACCTCCTAGCGCAACCTACGAGCAGTACTTC.

This clone has just one count. This chain uses TRBV7-8 with TRBJ2-1; 9 bases are a match to TRBD2. V gave up 1 base and J gave up 7 bases; unmatched junction bases: 8. Per germline, CDR1 SGHVS and CDR2 FQNEAQ. This CDR3 contains 16 residues. The CDR3 reads CASSLEFAGGKNEQFF. The CDR3, as DNA: TGTGCCAGCAGCTTAGAGTTCGCGGGAGGGAAGAATGAGCAGTTCTTC.

This clone was found many times. The V and J genes are TRBV7-8 and TRBJ2-7; 10 bases are shared with TRBD2. After removal of 3 bases from V and 0 bases from J, the junction contained 2 bases not matched to a gene. Germline values: CDR1 SGHVS, CDR2 FQNEAQ. There are 15 residues in the CDR3. The DNA of the CDR3 is TGTGCCAGCAGCTTTCGGACTAGCGGCTCCTACGAGCAGTACTTC. Protein: CASSFRTSGSYEQYF.

This CDR3 is CASSLVQGTQETQYF. The CDR3 DNA reads TGTGCCAGCAGCTTAGTACAGGGGACACAAGAGACCCAGTACTTC. The chain recombines TRBV7-2 with TRBJ2-5; 7 nucleotides line up with TRBD1. Germline V gene data show CDR1 as SGHTA and CDR2 as FQGNSA. CDR3 length: 15 residues. V was pared by 1 base and J by 2 bases, with 4 bases of the junction left unmatched. Full variable domain (outside the CDR3, taken from reference TRBV7-2 and TRBJ2-5): GAGVSQSPSNKVTEKGKDVELRCDPISGHTALYWYRQSLGQGLEFLIYFQGNSAPDKSGLPSDRFSAERTGGSVSTLTIQRTQQEDSAVYLCASSLVQGTQETQYFGPGTRLLVL.

This rearrangement joins TRBV2 to TRBJ2-4; 8 nucleotides agree with TRBD1. The CDR3 sequence is 17 residues long. CDR1 SNHLY and CDR2 FYNNEI come from the germline V gene. Trimming took 6 bases from V and 0 from J; bases not matched to a gene: 10. CDR3 region: CASRGAGGPSAKNIQYF. The CDR3, as DNA: TGTGCCAGCAGGGGGGCAGGGGGCCCTTCAGCCAAAAACATTCAGTACTTC.

The J gene is TRBJ1-5, the V gene TRBV2; D not resolved. Germline V CDR1 and CDR2: SNHLY, FYNNEI. V shed 1 base and J shed 9 bases, with 13 bases lying between them. The CDR3 covers 14 residues. The CDR3 sequence is CASSEDSGGRPQHF. Here the CDR3 DNA reads TGTGCCAGCAGTGAAGACAGTGGCGGGAGGCCCCAGCATTTT.

This clone came up once. The V and J genes are TRBV6-5 and TRBJ2-7; the D gene is possibly TRBD2 (7 bases). The CDR3 length is 12 residues. Germline V gene lookup returns CDR1 MNHEY and CDR2 SVGAGI. V was shortened by 6 bases and J by 2 bases, with 8 bases between the two germline ends. The CDR3 coding sequence is TGTGCCAGCAGCGGGGGGCCCTACGAGCAGTACTTC. Translated: CASSGGPYEQYF.

The gene calls are TRBV7-2 and TRBJ2-7, with TRBD2 matching over 8 bases. Germline loops: CDR1 SGHTA, CDR2 FQGNSA. V was clipped by 0 bases and J by 4 bases; unmatched bases: 5. The CDR3 has 15 amino acids. This CDR3 is CASSLASGEQYEQYF. The CDR3 region has the DNA TGTGCCAGCAGCTTAGCTAGCGGGGAACAGTACGAGCAGTACTTC.

This clone was detected only once. The J gene is TRBJ2-1, the V gene TRBV7-8; perhaps TRBD1 as D (6 bases). The CDR3 runs to 14 residues. Germline V gene lookup returns CDR1 SGHVS and CDR2 FQNEAQ. Trimming pared 5 bases from V and 5 bases from J, leaving 13 bases between. CDR3 amino acids: CASSAWTANNEQFF. The DNA for the CDR3 is TGTGCCAGCAGCGCATGGACAGCCAACAATGAGCAGTTCTTC. Together with reference TRBV7-8 and TRBJ2-1, the CDR3 gives the full variable domain: GAGVSQSPRYKVAKRGQDVALRCDPISGHVSLFWYQQALGQGPEFLTYFQNEAQLDKSGLPSDRFFAERPEGSVSTLKIQRTQQEDSAVYLCASSAWTANNEQFFGPGTRLTVL.

This clone was observed a few times. Other nucleotide sequences from this sample produce the same CDR3. The rearrangement joins TRBV2 to TRBJ2-3, with D maybe TRBD2 (6 bases). Trimming removed 7 bases at V and 3 bases at J, with 11 bases between. Germline V lookup: CDR1 SNHLY, CDR2 FYNNEI. This CDR3 contains 13 residues. CDR3: CASTGTRTDTQYF. The CDR3 DNA reads as TGTGCCAGCACAGGGACTCGGACAGATACGCAGTATTTT.

The chain links TRBV27 to TRBJ1-1; D not certain. V shed 5 bases and J shed 3 bases, with 10 bases lying between them. The CDR3 length is 13 residues. Germline V gives CDR1 MNHEY, CDR2 SMNVEV (reference sequence). The CDR3 loop reads CASSPLVHTEAFF. CDR3 nucleotide sequence: TGTGCCAGCAGTCCCTTAGTACACACTGAAGCTTTCTTT.

The chain couples TRBV9 to TRBJ1-2; the D gene is possibly TRBD1 (6 bases). Germline CDR1 is SGDLS and CDR2 is YYNGEE. The V end lost 1 base, the J end lost 8 bases, and 21 bases lay between the germline ends. The CDR3 length is 16 residues. The CDR3 DNA reads as TGTGCCAGCAGCGTATCTTGGGGGGCGGCCCCCGGGGGCTACACCTTC. It specifies CASSVSWGAAPGGYTF.

CDR3 loop: CASSLQGASGNTIYF. Here the CDR3 DNA reads TGTGCCAGCAGTCTACAGGGGGCGAGTGGAAACACCATATATTTT. The chain recombines TRBV27 with TRBJ1-3; 9 nucleotides match TRBD1. The CDR3 has 15 amino acids. J lost 3 bases, V lost 5 bases, and 5 bases had no gene match. Germline CDR1 is MNHEY and CDR2 is SMNVEV (reference sequence).